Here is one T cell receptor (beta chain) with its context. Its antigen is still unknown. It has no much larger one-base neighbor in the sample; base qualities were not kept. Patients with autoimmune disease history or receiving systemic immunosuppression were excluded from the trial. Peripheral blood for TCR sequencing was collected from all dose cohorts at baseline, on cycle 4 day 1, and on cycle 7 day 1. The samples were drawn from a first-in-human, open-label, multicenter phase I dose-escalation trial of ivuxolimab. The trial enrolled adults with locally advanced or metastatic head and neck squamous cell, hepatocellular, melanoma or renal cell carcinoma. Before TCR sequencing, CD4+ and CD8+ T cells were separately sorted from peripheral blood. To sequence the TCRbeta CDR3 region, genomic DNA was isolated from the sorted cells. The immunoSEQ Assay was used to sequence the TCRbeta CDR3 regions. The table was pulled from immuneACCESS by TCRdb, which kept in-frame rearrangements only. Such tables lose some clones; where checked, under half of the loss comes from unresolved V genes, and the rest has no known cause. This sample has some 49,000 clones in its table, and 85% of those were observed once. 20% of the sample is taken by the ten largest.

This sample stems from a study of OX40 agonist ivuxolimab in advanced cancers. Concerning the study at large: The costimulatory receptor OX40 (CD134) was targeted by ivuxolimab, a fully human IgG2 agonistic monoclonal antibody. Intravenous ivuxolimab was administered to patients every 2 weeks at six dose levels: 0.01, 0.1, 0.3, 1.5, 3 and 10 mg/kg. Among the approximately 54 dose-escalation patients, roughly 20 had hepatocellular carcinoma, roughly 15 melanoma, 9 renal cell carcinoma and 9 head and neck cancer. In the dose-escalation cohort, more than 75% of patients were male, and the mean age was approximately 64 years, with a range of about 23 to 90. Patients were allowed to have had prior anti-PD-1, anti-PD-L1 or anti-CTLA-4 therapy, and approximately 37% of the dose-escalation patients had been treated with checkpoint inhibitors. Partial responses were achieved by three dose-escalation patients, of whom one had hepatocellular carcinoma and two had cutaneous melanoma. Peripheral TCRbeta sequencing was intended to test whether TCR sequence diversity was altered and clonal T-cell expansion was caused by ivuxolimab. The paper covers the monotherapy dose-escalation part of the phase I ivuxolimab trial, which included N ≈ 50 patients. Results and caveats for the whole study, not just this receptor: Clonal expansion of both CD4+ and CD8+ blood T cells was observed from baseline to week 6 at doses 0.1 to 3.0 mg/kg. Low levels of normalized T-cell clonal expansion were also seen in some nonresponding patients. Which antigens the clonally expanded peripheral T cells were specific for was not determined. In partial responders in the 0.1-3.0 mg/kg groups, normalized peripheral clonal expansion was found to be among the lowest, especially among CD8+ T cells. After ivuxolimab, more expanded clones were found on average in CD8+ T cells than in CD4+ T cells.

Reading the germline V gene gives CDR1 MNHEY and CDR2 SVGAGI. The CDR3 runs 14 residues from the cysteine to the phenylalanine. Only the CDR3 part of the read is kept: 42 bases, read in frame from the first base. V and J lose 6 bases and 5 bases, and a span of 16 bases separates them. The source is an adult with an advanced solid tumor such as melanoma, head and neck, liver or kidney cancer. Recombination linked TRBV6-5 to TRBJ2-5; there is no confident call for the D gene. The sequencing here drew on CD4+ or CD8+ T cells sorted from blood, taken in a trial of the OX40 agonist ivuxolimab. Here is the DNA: TGTGCCAGCAGCTCTAGGGCGGTTCTGGAGACCCAGTACTTC. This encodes CASSSRAVLETQYF.